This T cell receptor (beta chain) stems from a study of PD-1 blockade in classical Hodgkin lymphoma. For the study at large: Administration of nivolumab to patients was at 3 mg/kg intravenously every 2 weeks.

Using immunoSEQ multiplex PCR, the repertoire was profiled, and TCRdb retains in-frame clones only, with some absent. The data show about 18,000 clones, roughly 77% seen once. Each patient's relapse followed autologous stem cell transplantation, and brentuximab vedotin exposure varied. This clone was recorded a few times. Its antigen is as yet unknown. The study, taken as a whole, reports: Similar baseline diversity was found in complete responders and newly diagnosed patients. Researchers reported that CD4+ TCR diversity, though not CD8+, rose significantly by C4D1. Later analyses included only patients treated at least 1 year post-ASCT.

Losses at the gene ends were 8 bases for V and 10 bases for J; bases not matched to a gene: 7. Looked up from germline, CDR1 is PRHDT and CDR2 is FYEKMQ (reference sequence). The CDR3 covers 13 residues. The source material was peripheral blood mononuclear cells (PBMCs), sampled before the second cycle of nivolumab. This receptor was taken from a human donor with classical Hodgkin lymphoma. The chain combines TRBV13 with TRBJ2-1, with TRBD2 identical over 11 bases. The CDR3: CASGSGGAKEQFF. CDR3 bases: TGTGCCAGCGGTAGCGGGGGGGCGAAGGAGCAGTTCTTC.